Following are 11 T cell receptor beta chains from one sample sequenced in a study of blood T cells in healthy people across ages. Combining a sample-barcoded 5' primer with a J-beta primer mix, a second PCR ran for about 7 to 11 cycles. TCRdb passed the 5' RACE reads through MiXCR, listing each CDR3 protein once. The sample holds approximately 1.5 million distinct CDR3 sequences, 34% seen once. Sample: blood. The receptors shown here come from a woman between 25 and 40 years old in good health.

The CDR3 DNA reads as TGTGCCAGCAGCTCGGCGGTCCAGGGGGTAGATACGCAGTATTTT. As protein: CASSSAVQGVDTQYF. The V and J genes are TRBV13 and TRBJ2-3; 7 nucleotides agree with TRBD1. The ends lost 4 bases at V and 5 bases at J; junction bases unmatched: 9. Germline assignment: CDR1 PRHDT and CDR2 FYEKMQ (reference sequence). The CDR3 length is 15 residues.

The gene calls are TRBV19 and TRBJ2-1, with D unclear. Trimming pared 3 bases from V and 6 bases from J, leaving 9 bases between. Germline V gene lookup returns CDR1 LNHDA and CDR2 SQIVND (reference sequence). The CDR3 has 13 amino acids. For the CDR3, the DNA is TGTGCCAGTAGTATTAGCCCCTCCAATGAGCAGTTCTTC. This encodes CASSISPSNEQFF.

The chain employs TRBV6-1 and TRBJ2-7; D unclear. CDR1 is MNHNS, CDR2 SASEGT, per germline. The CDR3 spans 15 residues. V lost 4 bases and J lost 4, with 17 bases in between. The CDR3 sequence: CASSGASSKGYEQYF. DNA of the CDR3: TGTGCCAGCAGTGGGGCCTCTTCCAAAGGGTACGAGCAGTACTTC.

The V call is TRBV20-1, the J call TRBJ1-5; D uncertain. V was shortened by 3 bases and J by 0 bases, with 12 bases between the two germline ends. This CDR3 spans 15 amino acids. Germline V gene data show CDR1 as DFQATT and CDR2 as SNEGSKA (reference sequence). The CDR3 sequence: CSARSQLNSNQPQHF. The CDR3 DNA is TGCAGTGCTAGGAGCCAGCTTAATAGCAATCAGCCCCAGCATTTT.

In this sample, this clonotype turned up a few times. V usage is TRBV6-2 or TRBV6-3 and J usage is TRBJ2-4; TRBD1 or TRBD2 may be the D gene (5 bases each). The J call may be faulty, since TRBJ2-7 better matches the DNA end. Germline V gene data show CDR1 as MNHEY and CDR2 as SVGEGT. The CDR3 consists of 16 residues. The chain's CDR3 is CASSYYVGTRTYEQYF. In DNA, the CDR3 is TGTGCCAGCAGTTACTATGTCGGGACGCGGACCTACGAGCAGTACTTC.

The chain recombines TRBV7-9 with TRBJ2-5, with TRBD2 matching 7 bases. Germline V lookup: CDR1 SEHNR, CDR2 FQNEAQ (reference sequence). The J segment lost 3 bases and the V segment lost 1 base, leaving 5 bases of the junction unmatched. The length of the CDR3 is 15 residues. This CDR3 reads CASSLVRGRKETQYF. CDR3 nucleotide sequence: TGTGCCAGCAGCTTAGTGCGGGGGAGAAAAGAGACCCAGTACTTC.

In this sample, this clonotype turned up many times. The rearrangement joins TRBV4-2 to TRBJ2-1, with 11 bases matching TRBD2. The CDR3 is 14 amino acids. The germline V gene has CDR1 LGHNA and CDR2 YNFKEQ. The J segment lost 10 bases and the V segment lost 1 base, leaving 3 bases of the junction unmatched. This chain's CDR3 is CASSQGLAGNEQFF. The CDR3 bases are TGTGCCAGCAGCCAAGGACTAGCGGGAAACGAGCAGTTCTTC.

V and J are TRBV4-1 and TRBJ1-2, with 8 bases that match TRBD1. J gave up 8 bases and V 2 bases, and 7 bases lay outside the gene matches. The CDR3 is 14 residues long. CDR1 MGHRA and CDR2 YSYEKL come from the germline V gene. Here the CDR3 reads CASSQSPGGAGYTF. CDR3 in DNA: TGCGCCAGCAGCCAATCCCCAGGGGGCGCGGGCTACACCTTC.

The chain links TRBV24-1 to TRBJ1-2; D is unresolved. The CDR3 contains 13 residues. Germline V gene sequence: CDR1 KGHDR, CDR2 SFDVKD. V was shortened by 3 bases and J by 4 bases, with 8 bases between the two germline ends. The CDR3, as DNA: TGTGCCACCAGTGATCCCCACCGCTATGGCTACACCTTC. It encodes CATSDPHRYGYTF.

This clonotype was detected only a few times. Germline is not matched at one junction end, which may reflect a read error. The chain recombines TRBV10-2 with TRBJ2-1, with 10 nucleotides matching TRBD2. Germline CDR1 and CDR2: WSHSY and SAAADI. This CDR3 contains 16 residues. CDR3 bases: TGTGCCAGCCAAACCTTTAGCGGGGGGTCCTACAATGAGCAGTTCTTC. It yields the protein CASQTFSGGSYNEQFF.

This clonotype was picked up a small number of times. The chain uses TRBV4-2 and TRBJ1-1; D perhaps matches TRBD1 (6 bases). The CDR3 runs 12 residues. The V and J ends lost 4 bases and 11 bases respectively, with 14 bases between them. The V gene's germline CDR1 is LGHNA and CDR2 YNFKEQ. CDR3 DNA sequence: TGTGCCAGCAGCCTCGCGGAGGGGGATGCTTTCTTT. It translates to CASSLAEGDAFF.